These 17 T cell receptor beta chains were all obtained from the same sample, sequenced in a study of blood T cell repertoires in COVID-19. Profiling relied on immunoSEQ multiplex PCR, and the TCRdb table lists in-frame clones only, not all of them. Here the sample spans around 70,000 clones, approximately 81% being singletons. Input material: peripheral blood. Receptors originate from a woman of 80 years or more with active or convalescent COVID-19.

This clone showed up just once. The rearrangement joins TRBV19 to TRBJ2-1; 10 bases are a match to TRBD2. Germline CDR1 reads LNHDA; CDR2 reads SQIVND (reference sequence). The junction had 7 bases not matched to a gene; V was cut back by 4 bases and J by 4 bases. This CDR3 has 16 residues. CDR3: CASSRGGLAQYNEQFF. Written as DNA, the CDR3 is TGTGCCAGTAGTAGAGGGGGACTAGCGCAATACAATGAGCAGTTCTTC.

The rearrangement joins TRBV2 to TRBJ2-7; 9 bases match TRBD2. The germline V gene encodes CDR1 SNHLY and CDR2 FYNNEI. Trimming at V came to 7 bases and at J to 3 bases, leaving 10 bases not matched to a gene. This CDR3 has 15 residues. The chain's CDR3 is CASKKTSGLDYEQYF. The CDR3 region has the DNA TGTGCCAGCAAGAAAACTAGCGGGCTCGACTACGAGCAGTACTTC.

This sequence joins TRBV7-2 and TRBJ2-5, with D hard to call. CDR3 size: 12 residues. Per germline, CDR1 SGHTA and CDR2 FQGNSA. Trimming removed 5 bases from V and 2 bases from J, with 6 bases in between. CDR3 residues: CASSVRQETQYF. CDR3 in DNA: TGTGCCAGCAGCGTCAGACAAGAGACCCAGTACTTC.

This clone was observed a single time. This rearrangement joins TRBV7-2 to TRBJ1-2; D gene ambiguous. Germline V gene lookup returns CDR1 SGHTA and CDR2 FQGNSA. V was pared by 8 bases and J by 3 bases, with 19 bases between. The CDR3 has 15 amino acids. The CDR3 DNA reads TGTGCCAGCCAGCCTCGTTCCCACAGTGACTATGGCTACACCTTC. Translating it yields CASQPRSHSDYGYTF.

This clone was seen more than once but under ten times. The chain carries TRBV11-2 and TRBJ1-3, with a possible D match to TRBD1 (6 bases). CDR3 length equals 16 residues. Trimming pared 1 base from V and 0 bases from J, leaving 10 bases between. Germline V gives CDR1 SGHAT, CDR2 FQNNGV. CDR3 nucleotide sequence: TGTGCCAGCAGCTTAGCGACAGGTCTCTCTGGAAACACCATATATTTT. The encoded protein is CASSLATGLSGNTIYF.

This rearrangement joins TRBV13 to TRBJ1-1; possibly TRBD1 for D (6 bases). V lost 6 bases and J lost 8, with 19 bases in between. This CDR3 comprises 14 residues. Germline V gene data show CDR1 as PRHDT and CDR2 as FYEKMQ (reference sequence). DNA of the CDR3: TGTGCCAGCAGTTATGGACAGATCACACCGGAAGCTTTCTTT. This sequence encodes CASSYGQITPEAFF.

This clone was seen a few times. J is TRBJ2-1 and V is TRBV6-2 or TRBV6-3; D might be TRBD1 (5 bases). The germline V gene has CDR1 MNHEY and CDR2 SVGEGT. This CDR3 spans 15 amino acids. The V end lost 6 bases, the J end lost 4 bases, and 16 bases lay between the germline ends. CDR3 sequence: CASSPGYRGYNEQFF. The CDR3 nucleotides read TGTGCCAGCAGCCCTGGATATAGGGGATACAATGAGCAGTTCTTC.

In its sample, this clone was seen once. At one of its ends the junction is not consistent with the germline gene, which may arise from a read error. The CDR3 sequence: CASLPRQSGSVGELFF. In nucleotides, the CDR3 is TGTGCCAGCTTACCACGCCAGAGCGGGAGCGTCGGGGAGCTGTTTTTT. J is TRBJ2-2 and V is TRBV18, with 8 bases matching TRBD2. The CDR3 sequence is 16 residues long. Germline values: CDR1 KGHSH, CDR2 LQKENI. The variable domain in full, with the rest retrieved from reference TRBV18 and TRBJ2-2, is NAGVMQNPRHLVRRRGQEARLRCSPMKGHSHVYWYRQLPEEGLKFMVYLQKENIIDESGMPKERFSAEFPKEGPSILRIQQVVRGDSAAYFCASLPRQSGSVGELFFGEGSRLTVL.

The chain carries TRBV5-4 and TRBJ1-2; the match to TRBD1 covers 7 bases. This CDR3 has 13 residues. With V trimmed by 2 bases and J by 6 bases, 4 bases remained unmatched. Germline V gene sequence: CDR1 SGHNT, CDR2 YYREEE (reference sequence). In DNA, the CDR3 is TGTGCCAGCAGCTTTGGACAGGAAGATGGCTACACCTTC. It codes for CASSFGQEDGYTF.

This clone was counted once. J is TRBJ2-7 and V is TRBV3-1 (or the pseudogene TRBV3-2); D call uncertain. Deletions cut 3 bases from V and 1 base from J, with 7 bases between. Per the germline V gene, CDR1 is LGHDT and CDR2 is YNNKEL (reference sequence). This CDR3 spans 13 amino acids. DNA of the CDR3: TGTGCCAGCAGCCAGGCTCGTTCCTACGAGCAGTACTTC. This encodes CASSQARSYEQYF.

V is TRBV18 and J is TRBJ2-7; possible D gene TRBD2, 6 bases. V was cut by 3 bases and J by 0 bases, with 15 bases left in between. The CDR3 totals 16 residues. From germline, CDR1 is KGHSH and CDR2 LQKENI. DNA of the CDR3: TGTGCCAGCTCACCTATTAGCGGCATGAGCTCCTACGAGCAGTACTTC. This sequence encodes CASSPISGMSSYEQYF.

The DNA of the CDR3 is TGCGCCAGCAGCTTGAGTTTGGAGCCAAATCAGCCCCAGCATTTT. Its translation is CASSLSLEPNQPQHF. The chain couples TRBV5-1 to TRBJ1-5; D not resolved. Germline V lookup: CDR1 SGHRS, CDR2 YFSETQ. The CDR3 contains 15 residues. Trimming cost V 1 base and J 4 bases, with 12 bases left between them.

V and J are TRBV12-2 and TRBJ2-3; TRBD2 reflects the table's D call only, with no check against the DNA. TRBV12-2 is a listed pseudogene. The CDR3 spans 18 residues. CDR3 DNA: TGTGCAAGTCGCTTAAGAAACCCGAGCGGGAGGTACGCAGATACGCAGTATTTT. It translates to CASRLRNPSGRYADTQYF.

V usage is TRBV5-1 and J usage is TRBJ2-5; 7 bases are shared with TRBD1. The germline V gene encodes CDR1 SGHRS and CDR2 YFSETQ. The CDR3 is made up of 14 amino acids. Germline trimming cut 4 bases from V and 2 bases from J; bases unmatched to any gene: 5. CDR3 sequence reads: CASSTGTAQETQYF. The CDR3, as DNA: TGCGCCAGCAGCACAGGGACAGCGCAAGAGACCCAGTACTTC. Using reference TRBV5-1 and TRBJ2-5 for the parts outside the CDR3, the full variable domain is KAGVTQTPRYLIKTRGQQVTLSCSPISGHRSVSWYQQTPGQGLQFLFEYFSETQRNKGNFPGRFSGRQFSNSRSEMNVSTLELGDSALYLCASSTGTAQETQYFGPGTRLLVL.

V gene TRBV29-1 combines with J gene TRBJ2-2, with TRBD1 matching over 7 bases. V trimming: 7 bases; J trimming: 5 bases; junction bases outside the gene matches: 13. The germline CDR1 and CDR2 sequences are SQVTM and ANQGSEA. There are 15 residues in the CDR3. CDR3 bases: TGCAGCGCTGGATTTCGGGGACAGAGAACCGGGGAGCTGTTTTTT. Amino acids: CSAGFRGQRTGELFF.

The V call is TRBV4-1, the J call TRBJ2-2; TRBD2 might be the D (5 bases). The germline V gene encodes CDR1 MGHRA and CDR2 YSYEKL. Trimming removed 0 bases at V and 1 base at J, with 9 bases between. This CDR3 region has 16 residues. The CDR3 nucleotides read TGCGCCAGCAGCCAAGAACCCAGCGGGAACACCGGGGAGCTGTTTTTT. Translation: CASSQEPSGNTGELFF.

CDR3 in amino acids: CASSVEGGLANYNEQFF. The CDR3 DNA sequence: TGTGCCAGCAGCGTAGAGGGGGGACTAGCGAACTACAATGAGCAGTTCTTC. The V and J genes are TRBV9 and TRBJ2-1; 10 nucleotides line up with TRBD2. The CDR3 is 17 amino acids. J gave up 3 bases and V 0 bases, and 6 bases lay outside the gene matches. Germline V gives CDR1 SGDLS, CDR2 YYNGEE.